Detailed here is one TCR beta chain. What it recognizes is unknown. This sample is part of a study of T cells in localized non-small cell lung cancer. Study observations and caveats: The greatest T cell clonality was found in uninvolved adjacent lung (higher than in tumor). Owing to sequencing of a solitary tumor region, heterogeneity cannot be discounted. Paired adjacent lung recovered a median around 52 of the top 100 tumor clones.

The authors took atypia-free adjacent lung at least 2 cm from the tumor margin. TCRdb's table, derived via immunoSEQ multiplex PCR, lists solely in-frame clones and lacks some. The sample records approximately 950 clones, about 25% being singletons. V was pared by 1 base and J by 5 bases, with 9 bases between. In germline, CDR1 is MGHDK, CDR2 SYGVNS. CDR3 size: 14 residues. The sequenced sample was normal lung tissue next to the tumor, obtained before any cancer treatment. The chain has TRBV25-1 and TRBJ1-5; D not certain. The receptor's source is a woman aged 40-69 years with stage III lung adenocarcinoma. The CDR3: CASSELGNHQPQHF. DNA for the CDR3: TGTGCCAGCAGTGAATTGGGCAATCATCAGCCCCAGCATTTT.